This T cell receptor (beta chain) originates from a study of cytomegalovirus exposure and HLA in healthy donors. Study conclusions and caveats: Trimming of TCR beta V- and J-genes showed a link, identified in a later analysis, to a missense DCLRE1C variant. In an earlier analysis, most TCR beta V segments were productive about 87% or about 30% of the time.

The PCR was carried out with 60 Vbeta primers and 13 Jbeta primers. Profiling relied on immunoSEQ multiplex PCR, and the TCRdb table lists in-frame clones only, not all of them. This repertoire includes approximately 110,000 clones. This CDR3 is built from 19 residues. V lost 1 base and J lost 7; bases outside the gene matches: 17. The germline CDR1 and CDR2 sequences are KGHSH and LQKENI. Notes on this clone: The antigen is not known.

This chain connects TRBV18 to TRBJ1-3, with 9 bases aligning to TRBD1. Sequencing input: PBMCs. The origin of this receptor is a man aged 25 to 45 in good health and CMV-seronegative. In DNA form, the CDR3 reads TGTGCCAGCTCACCACGGGGACAGGGCCAGGTCCTGACTTCGAACACCATATATTTT. Its translation: CASSPRGQGQVLTSNTIYF.